Listed below are T cell receptor beta chains from one sample, sequenced in a study of CD8 T cells in ankylosing spondylitis. TCRdb redid the calling of the 5' RACE reads with MiXCR, one entry per CDR3 protein. The sample includes about 150,000 distinct CDR3 sequences, 40% to 50% of them seen just once. The sequenced sample consisted of synovial fluid, either unsorted or a sorted T cell fraction (not recorded which). These receptors all stem from a male donor with ankylosing spondylitis. CDR3s include the opening cysteine and the closing phenylalanine or tryptophan. The D gene is left open where the match is weak. Clone size is shown for a subset of rows, as once, few, many or a class of expanded clone.

V	size	D	J	CDR3	DNA
TRBV4-1	NA	TRBD1	TRBJ2-7	CASSPHEGQGRFEQYF	TGCGCCAGCAGCCCTCATGAAGGACAGGGGAGGTTTGAGCAGTACTTC
TRBV5-6	NA	NA	TRBJ2-1	CASSLGGLGSYNEQFF	TGTGCCAGCAGCTTGGGGGGACTGGGCTCCTACAATGAGCAGTTCTTC
TRBV20-1	few	TRBD1	TRBJ2-2	CSAQSETGELFF	TGCAGTGCCCAGTCCGAGACAGGGGAACTGTTTTTT
TRBV6-5	many	NA	TRBJ1-2	CASSYSGYGYTF	TGTGCCAGCAGTTACTCTGGCTATGGCTACACCTTC
TRBV11-2	once	NA	TRBJ1-1	CASSLKREQNLYRNTEAFF	TGTGCCAGCAGCTTAAAACGGGAGCAGAACCTCTATAGGAACACTGAAGCTTTCTTT
TRBV20-1	NA	NA	TRBJ1-2	CSPKAGSLGYTF	TGCAGCCCAAAGGCCGGAAGCTTGGGCTACACCTTC
TRBV30	NA	TRBD1	TRBJ2-7	CALDVPGGSYEQYF	TGTGCCCTGGACGTCCCAGGGGGTTCCTACGAGCAGTACTTC
TRBV20-1	few	NA	TRBJ1-1	CSARDLDLPMNTEAFF	TGCAGTGCTAGAGACTTGGACCTCCCAATGAACACTGAAGCTTTCTTT
TRBV25-1	NA	NA	TRBJ2-7	CATGDRLGPDYEQYF	TGTGCCACTGGGGATCGGCTAGGGCCGGATTACGAGCAGTACTTC
TRBV3-1	few	NA	TRBJ2-7	CASSPCQLCEQYF	TGTGCCAGCAGCCCGTGCCAGCTTTGTGAGCAGTACTTC
TRBV7-9	NA	NA	TRBJ1-2	CASSFDIRNYGYTF	TGTGCCAGCAGCTTCGACATCCGGAACTATGGCTACACCTTC
TRBV12-3/TRBV12-4	NA	NA	TRBJ2-3	CASSLRRGRTDTQYF	TGTGCCAGCAGTTTAAGGAGGGGACGCACAGATACGCAGTATTTT
TRBV5-1	NA	NA	TRBJ1-1	CASSWQGNGAEAFF	TGCGCCAGCAGCTGGCAGGGGAACGGGGCTGAAGCTTTCTTT
TRBV19	once	NA	TRBJ1-5	CASSTLDTQRNQPQHF	TGTGCCAGTAGTACCTTGGATACGCAGAGGAATCAGCCCCAGCATTTT
TRBV20-1	NA	NA	TRBJ1-5	CSASRDQNANSNQPQHF	TGCAGTGCTAGTAGGGACCAAAACGCAAATAGCAATCAGCCCCAGCATTTT
TRBV20-1	once	TRBD2	TRBJ2-7	CSALPSRTSGGRYEQYF	TGCAGTGCTCTACCCTCTAGGACTAGCGGAGGCCGCTACGAGCAGTACTTC
TRBV5-5	NA	NA	TRBJ2-1	CASSLAVYGVNEQFF	TGTGCCAGCAGCTTGGCTGTGTATGGGGTGAATGAGCAGTTCTTC
TRBV7-9	NA	TRBD2	TRBJ2-3	CASSLAAGGSTDTQYF	TGTGCCAGCAGCTTAGCGGCGGGGGGGAGCACAGATACGCAGTATTTT
TRBV29-1	NA	NA	TRBJ2-1	CSVEDPIQGFQYNEQFF	TGCAGCGTTGAAGATCCGATACAGGGATTTCAATACAATGAGCAGTTCTTC
TRBV7-2	NA	TRBD2	TRBJ2-4	CASSLLPSGSGAKNIQYF	TGTGCCAGCAGCTTATTGCCAAGCGGGAGTGGAGCCAAAAACATTCAGTACTTC
TRBV4-1	NA	NA	TRBJ1-4	CASSQEYGGGEKLFF	TGCGCCAGCAGCCAAGAGTATGGGGGCGGTGAAAAACTGTTTTTT
TRBV7-2	NA	NA	TRBJ2-1	CASSSDVTSYNEQFF	TGTGCCAGCAGCAGTGATGTGACAAGCTACAATGAGCAGTTCTTC
TRBV6-5	few	NA	TRBJ1-1	CASSLAGEGTEAFF	TGTGCCAGCAGTTTGGCAGGGGAGGGGACTGAAGCTTTCTTT
TRBV10-3	NA	NA	TRBJ1-1	CAISVLLDLRAFF	TGTGCCATCAGTGTATTGTTGGACCTGAGGGCTTTCTTT
TRBV7-9	few	TRBD1	TRBJ1-1	CASTNRGGQPTEAFF	TGTGCCAGCACCAACCGCGGGGGACAGCCCACTGAAGCTTTCTTT
TRBV6-2/TRBV6-3	few	NA	TRBJ2-1	CASSYKVGLLRHEQFF	TGTGCCAGCAGTTACAAAGTGGGACTGCTCCGTCATGAGCAGTTCTTC
TRBV10-3	NA	NA	TRBJ2-7	CAISEKTGRLAYEQYF	TGTGCCATCAGTGAGAAGACAGGCCGATTGGCCTACGAGCAGTACTTC
TRBV6-2/TRBV6-3	NA	TRBD2	TRBJ2-5	CASRPGLAGVESFTETQYF	TGTGCCAGCAGACCGGGACTAGCGGGAGTGGAGTCCTTCACAGAGACCCAGTACTTC
TRBV27	NA	NA	TRBJ2-1	CASSLSDHSYNEQFF	TGTGCCAGCAGTTTATCCGACCACTCCTACAATGAGCAGTTCTTC
TRBV15	few	NA	TRBJ2-1	CATKRSGTSDEQFF	TGTGCCACCAAGAGGTCGGGTACTAGTGATGAGCAGTTCTTC
TRBV15	NA	NA	TRBJ2-3	CATSRGVSRDTQYF	TGTGCCACCAGCAGAGGAGTATCTAGGGATACGCAGTATTTT
TRBV28	NA	TRBD2	TRBJ2-1	CASSSQIPTLRRTSGSSGNEQFF	TGTGCCAGCAGTTCTCAAATCCCTACCCTAAGAAGAACTAGCGGGAGTTCTGGGAATGAGCAGTTCTTC
TRBV12-3/TRBV12-4	few	NA	TRBJ2-3	CASSFTTDTQYF	TGTGCCAGCAGTTTCACGACAGATACGCAGTATTTT
TRBV20-1	many	TRBD2	TRBJ2-4	CSARPTGLAGVKNIQYF	TGCAGTGCTAGGCCCACTGGGCTAGCGGGAGTCAAAAACATTCAGTACTTC
TRBV6-1	NA	NA	TRBJ2-7	CASRTRSGVYYEQYF	TGTGCCAGCAGAACCAGGTCAGGGGTTTACTACGAGCAGTACTTC
TRBV12-3/TRBV12-4	few	TRBD2	TRBJ2-7	CASSRPSGSLRLGEQYF	TGTGCCAGCAGCCGTCCTAGCGGGAGTTTACGACTCGGAGAGCAGTACTTC
TRBV14	NA	TRBD1	TRBJ1-2	CASSQATPTGGGLKDNYGYTF	TGTGCCAGCAGCCAAGCGACTCCGACAGGGGGCGGATTAAAGGATAACTATGGCTACACCTTC
TRBV2	NA	NA	TRBJ1-2	CASSTGARYGYTF	TGTGCCAGCAGTACCGGGGCCCGCTATGGCTACACCTTC
TRBV7-6	NA	NA	TRBJ2-7	CASSFPPRDWSSYEQYF	TGTGCCAGCAGCTTCCCCCCCAGGGATTGGAGCTCCTACGAGCAGTACTTC
TRBV20-1	NA	NA	TRBJ1-6	CSALDAGPDSPLHF	TGCAGTGCTCTGGATGCAGGCCCCGATTCACCCCTCCACTTT
TRBV7-9	few	NA	TRBJ1-5	CASSLRGDSNQPQHF	TGTGCCAGCAGCTTGAGAGGGGATAGCAATCAGCCCCAGCATTTT
TRBV5-1	NA	TRBD2	TRBJ2-5	CASSLATSRETQYF	TGCGCCAGCAGCTTGGCGACTAGCAGAGAGACCCAGTACTTC
TRBV7-2	many	NA	TRBJ2-1	CASSLATAYNEQFF	TGTGCCAGCAGCTTAGCTACCGCCTACAATGAGCAGTTCTTC
TRBV7-9	few	TRBD1	TRBJ2-7	CASSPQGQLEQYF	TGTGCCAGCAGCCCCCAGGGACAGCTCGAGCAGTACTTC
TRBV20-1	NA	TRBD2	TRBJ2-1	CSAMGLAGGDRGEQFF	TGCAGTGCTATGGGACTAGCGGGAGGAGATCGGGGTGAGCAGTTCTTC
TRBV12-3/TRBV12-4	few	NA	TRBJ1-4	CASSYSGVGVEKLFF	TGTGCCAGCAGTTACTCAGGGGTGGGCGTTGAAAAACTGTTTTTT
TRBV12-3/TRBV12-4	NA	NA	TRBJ1-1	CASSSTLGGTEAFF	TGTGCCAGCAGTTCAACCCTGGGAGGGACTGAAGCTTTCTTT
TRBV28	NA	NA	TRBJ1-5	CASSPGLEYNSSNQPQHF	TGTGCCAGCAGTCCGGGACTAGAGTACAATAGTAGCAATCAGCCCCAGCATTTT
TRBV24-1	many	NA	TRBJ1-4	CATSDGEKLFF	TGTGCCACCAGTGACGGTGAAAAACTGTTTTTT
TRBV10-3	NA	TRBD1	TRBJ2-3	CAISGRDSKSDTQYF	TGTGCCATCAGTGGCCGGGACAGTAAGTCAGATACGCAGTATTTT
TRBV5-6	few	NA	TRBJ2-3	CASSLGPGLHYSTDTQYF	TGTGCCAGCAGCTTGGGACCGGGACTCCACTATAGCACAGATACGCAGTATTTT
TRBV4-3	NA	NA	TRBJ2-3	CASRGVKNTQYF	TGCGCCAGCAGGGGTGTGAAAAATACGCAGTATTTT
TRBV20-1	NA	TRBD2	TRBJ2-2	CSARGGGDTGELFF	TGCAGTGCTAGAGGGGGGGGTGACACCGGGGAGCTGTTTTTT
TRBV28	few	NA	TRBJ2-2	CASRVLGYTGELFF	TGTGCCAGCAGGGTACTTGGGTACACCGGGGAGCTGTTTTTT
TRBV4-2	NA	NA	TRBJ1-2	CASSQVFWGLSEGYTF	TGTGCCAGCAGCCAAGTTTTCTGGGGGCTTAGTGAGGGCTACACCTTC
TRBV7-9	NA	NA	TRBJ2-1	CASSSYWREVPYNEQFF	TGTGCCAGCAGCTCCTATTGGCGGGAAGTCCCCTACAATGAGCAGTTCTTC